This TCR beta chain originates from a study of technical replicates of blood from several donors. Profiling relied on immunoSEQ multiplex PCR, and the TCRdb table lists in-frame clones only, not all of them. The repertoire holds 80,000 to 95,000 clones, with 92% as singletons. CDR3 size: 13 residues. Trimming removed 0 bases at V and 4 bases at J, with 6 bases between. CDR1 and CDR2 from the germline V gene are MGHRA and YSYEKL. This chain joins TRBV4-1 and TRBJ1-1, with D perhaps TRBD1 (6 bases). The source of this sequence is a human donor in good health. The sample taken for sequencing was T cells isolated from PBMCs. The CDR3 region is CASSQEQGTEAFF. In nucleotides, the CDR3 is TGCGCCAGCAGCCAAGAACAGGGCACTGAAGCTTTCTTT.